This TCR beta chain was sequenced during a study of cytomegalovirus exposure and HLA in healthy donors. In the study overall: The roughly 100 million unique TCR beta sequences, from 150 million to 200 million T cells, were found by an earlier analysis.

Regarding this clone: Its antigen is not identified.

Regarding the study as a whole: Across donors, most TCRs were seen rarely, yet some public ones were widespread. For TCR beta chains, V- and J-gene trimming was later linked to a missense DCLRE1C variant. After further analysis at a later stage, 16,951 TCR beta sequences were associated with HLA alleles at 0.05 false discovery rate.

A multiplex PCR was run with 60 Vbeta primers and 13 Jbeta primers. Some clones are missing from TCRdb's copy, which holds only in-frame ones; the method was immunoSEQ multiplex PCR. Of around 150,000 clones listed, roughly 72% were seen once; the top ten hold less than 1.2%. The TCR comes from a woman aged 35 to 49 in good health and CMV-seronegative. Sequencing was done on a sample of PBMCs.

CDR3 coding DNA: TGTGCCACTATACAGGGGAGTGATAGAAACACCATATATTTT. It yields the protein CATIQGSDRNTIYF. The chain uses TRBV6-1 and TRBJ1-3; TRBD1 matches at 7 bases. The ends lost 10 bases at V and 5 bases at J; junction bases unmatched: 11. The CDR3 spans 14 residues. CDR1 is MNHNS and CDR2 is SASEGT in the germline V gene.